This T cell receptor beta chain was captured by sequencing in a study of blood T cells in healthy people across ages. Study-wide context: About one barcoded beta molecule per two T cells was the capture yield of template switching. General study findings and limits: CMV infection status of these donors was not known. Comparison with aged donors showed that long-lived donors had more naive CD4+ cells and higher diversity.

Germline lookup yields CDR1 DFQATT and CDR2 SNEGSKA (reference sequence). CDR3 size: 13 residues. About this clonotype itself: Its target is unknown. A junction boundary mismatches the germline segment, possibly from a read error.

Next came a second PCR, run for about 7 to 12 cycles, which used a sample-barcoded 5' primer along with a J-beta primer mix. TCRdb reprocessed the 5' RACE reads via MiXCR and lists one record per CDR3 protein. The sample holds about 730,000 distinct CDR3 sequences, roughly 41% seen once. Donors each provided ten milliliters of peripheral blood. The sequenced sample was blood. The V and J genes are TRBV20-1 and TRBJ2-7; D might be TRBD1 or TRBD2, each matching 5 bases. The clonotype was recovered from a woman aged 60-75 years in good health. CDR3 DNA sequence: TGCCGTGCTAGAGATCGGGACCGCAATGAGCAGTACTTC. It yields the protein CRARDRDRNEQYF.